These 2 T cell receptor beta chains came from one sample sequenced in a study of cytomegalovirus exposure and HLA in healthy donors. PCR was performed using 60 Vbeta and 13 Jbeta primers. TCRdb keeps only in-frame clones here, not all; method: immunoSEQ multiplex PCR. The table includes roughly 160,000 clones, approximately 80% detected once. Sample: PBMCs. Receptors were obtained from a man aged 25 to 40 in good health and CMV-seropositive.

The J gene is TRBJ2-2, the V gene TRBV7-2; 7 bases map to TRBD1. The germline V gene encodes CDR1 SGHTA and CDR2 FQGNSA. CDR3 size: 14 residues. Unmatched junction bases numbered 0, after V lost 2 bases and J lost 3 bases. This CDR3 reads CASSLQGDTGELFF. For the CDR3, the DNA is TGTGCCAGCAGCTTACAGGGGGACACCGGGGAGCTGTTTTTT. Full variable domain (remainder filled in from reference TRBV7-2 and TRBJ2-2): GAGVSQSPSNKVTEKGKDVELRCDPISGHTALYWYRQSLGQGLEFLIYFQGNSAPDKSGLPSDRFSAERTGGSVSTLTIQRTQQEDSAVYLCASSLQGDTGELFFGEGSRLTVL.

V gene TRBV7-9 combines with J gene TRBJ2-1; 9 nucleotides agree with TRBD2. Germline CDR1 and CDR2: SEHNR and FQNEAQ (reference sequence). This CDR3 spans 17 amino acids. V dropped 5 bases and J dropped 8; count of bases not matched to a gene: 16. In DNA form, the CDR3 reads TGTGCCAGCAGCCCCTTCGGACAGCGAGCGGGGGGTGATGAGCAGTTCTTC. It codes for CASSPFGQRAGGDEQFF.